One TCR beta chain is described in this entry. Germline V gives CDR1 MNHNY, CDR2 SVGAGI (reference sequence). The CDR3 runs to 16 residues. V was shortened by 6 bases and J by 2 bases, with 20 bases between the two germline ends. The researchers put 200,000 CFSE-labeled responder cells into plates with 200,000 irradiated, violet-dye-labeled stimulator cells. The data were taken from a study of graft-versus-host responses after intestinal transplantation. The method was immunoSEQ multiplex PCR; TCRdb's version includes in-frame clones alone and lacks a portion of them. The table includes several thousand clones, about a third detected once.

The sequencing here drew on alloreactive CD8+ T cells from a mixed lymphocyte reaction culture, taken before intestinal transplant. Subset of the sample: CFSE-low proliferating T cells sorted from roughly six-day pre-transplant mixed lymphocyte reaction (GvH or HvG direction). This TCR derives from a human patient who received an intestinal transplant. The chain couples TRBV6-6 to TRBJ2-7; no reliable D call. CDR3: CASSRRPTVPTYEQYF. The CDR3 region has the DNA TGTGCCAGCAGCCGTAGGCCTACAGTGCCGACCTACGAGCAGTACTTC.